This TCR beta chain appears in the sequencing data of a study of OX40 agonist ivuxolimab in advanced cancers. About the research overall: The diagnoses of dose-escalation patients were hepatocellular carcinoma, melanoma, renal cell or head and neck cancer.

The germline V and J ends were trimmed by 5 bases and 4 bases, with 12 bases remaining between them. The length of the CDR3 is 14 residues. Germline CDR1 SGHAT, CDR2 FQDESV (reference sequence). Clones were read by immunoSEQ multiplex PCR, and TCRdb kept only the in-frame ones, dropping some. The data show around 58,000 clones, 75% to 90% seen once. Enrollment shut out patients with autoimmune disease history or systemic immunosuppression. Notes on this clone: Its antigen remains unknown.

Study outcomes and limitations: Antigens targeted by the expanded peripheral T cells were not determined.

The sample was CD4+ or CD8+ T cells sorted from blood, taken in a trial of the OX40 agonist ivuxolimab. The TCR sequence derives from an adult with an advanced solid tumor such as melanoma, head and neck, liver or kidney cancer. This chain connects TRBV11-1 to TRBJ2-1; no firm D call. The CDR3 region is CASSTTADYNEQFF. In nucleotides, the CDR3 is TGTGCCAGCAGCACCACGGCAGATTACAATGAGCAGTTCTTC.